The 30 T cell receptor beta chains below come from one sample, sequenced in a study of blood T cell repertoires in COVID-19. Assay used: immunoSEQ multiplex PCR; TCRdb lists only in-frame clones, some missing. The sample carries almost 35,000 clones, about 80% recorded once. The sample comprised peripheral blood. All receptors derive from an elderly man with acute or convalescent COVID-19.

The V and J genes are TRBV7-2 and TRBJ2-7; TRBD2 matches 13 bases. Per the germline V gene, CDR1 is SGHTA and CDR2 is FQGNSA. The junction had 7 bases not matched to a gene; V was cut back by 2 bases and J by 3 bases. There are 17 residues in the CDR3. The CDR3 DNA sequence: TGTGCCAGCAGCTTAAGGACTAGCGGGAGCACGGGCTACGAGCAGTACTTC. Translation gives CASSLRTSGSTGYEQYF.

This clone was detected only a few times. The chain combines TRBV30 with TRBJ1-2; the D gene is possibly TRBD1 (6 bases). With 3 bases removed from V and 4 bases from J, the gap between germline ends came to 12 bases. The CDR3 is 13 residues long. The germline V gene has CDR1 GTSNPN and CDR2 SVGIG (reference sequence). The DNA of the CDR3 is TGTGCCTGGAGGGACAGACGGTTCTATGGCTACACCTTC. Its protein is CAWRDRRFYGYTF.

This sequence joins TRBV4-3 and TRBJ2-7; 10 nucleotides match TRBD2. Germline V gives CDR1 LGHNA, CDR2 YSLEER. This CDR3 region has 15 residues. Unmatched junction bases numbered 8, after V lost 4 bases and J lost 5 bases. The CDR3 reads CASSPRRSGRDEQYF. The CDR3 region has the DNA TGCGCCAGCAGCCCTCGACGAAGCGGGAGGGACGAGCAGTACTTC.

This chain uses TRBV18 with TRBJ1-1; D ambiguous. V lost 3 bases and J lost 4, with 12 bases in between. This CDR3 contains 14 residues. Germline loops: CDR1 KGHSH, CDR2 LQKENI. CDR3 amino acids: CASSPNRGGTEAFF. The CDR3 DNA reads as TGTGCCAGCTCACCCAACCGGGGAGGCACTGAAGCTTTCTTT.

This rearrangement joins TRBV3-1 (or the pseudogene TRBV3-2) to TRBJ1-2; 9 bases align to TRBD1. The trim removed 8 bases at V and 4 bases at J, leaving 5 bases unmatched. CDR1 and CDR2 (germline): LGHDT, YNNKEL (reference sequence). This CDR3 spans 13 amino acids. CDR3 DNA sequence: TGTGCCAGCGCGGACAGGGGCATCTATGGCTACACCTTC. Amino acid sequence: CASADRGIYGYTF.

This clone appeared a few times. The chain combines TRBV6-2 or TRBV6-3 with TRBJ1-2, with 7 bases lining up with TRBD1. With 5 bases clipped from V and 1 base from J, the junction kept 1 base outside the gene matches. The V gene's germline CDR1 is MNHEY and CDR2 SVGEGT. This CDR3 region has 13 residues. CDR3 coding DNA: TGTGCCAGCAGTGACAGGGATAACTATGGCTACACCTTC. Protein: CASSDRDNYGYTF.

The V gene is TRBV6-1, the J gene TRBJ2-7; perhaps TRBD1 as D (6 bases). V was clipped by 1 base and J by 4 bases, with 8 bases between them. Germline V gene data show CDR1 as MNHNS and CDR2 as SASEGT. The CDR3 is 13 residues long. The CDR3 spells CASSEDRVYEQYF. CDR3 nucleotides: TGTGCCAGCAGTGAAGACAGGGTTTACGAGCAGTACTTC.

The genes are TRBV2 and TRBJ2-2; weak D call: TRBD2 (6 bases). Trimming stripped 4 bases from V and 1 base from J, with 16 bases between. The CDR3 contains 17 residues. In germline, CDR1 is SNHLY, CDR2 FYNNEI. As DNA, the CDR3 is TGTGCCAGCAGTGGGGGCTCCGGGACTCGGAACACCGGGGAGCTGTTTTTT. Residues: CASSGGSGTRNTGELFF.

This clone was observed a handful of times. CDR3: CASTGSPGNSPLHF. DNA of the CDR3: TGTGCCAGCACTGGTAGCCCCGGGAATTCACCCCTCCACTTT. This chain connects TRBV6-4 to TRBJ1-6; no clear D gene. Germline V CDR1 and CDR2: MRHNA, SNTAGT. The CDR3 totals 14 residues. V was pared by 7 bases and J by 7 bases, with 14 bases between.

This chain joins TRBV5-6 and TRBJ1-1, with D possibly TRBD1 on 6 matching bases. CDR3 size: 16 residues. CDR1 SGHDT and CDR2 YYEEEE come from the germline V gene. The ends were cut back, 4 bases at V and 5 bases at J, with 21 bases in the middle. Written as DNA, the CDR3 is TGTGCCAGCAGCCATGCGGGGGGCGATGTATGGACTGAAGCTTTCTTT. Translation: CASSHAGGDVWTEAFF. The full variable domain, its missing parts supplied by reference TRBV5-6 and TRBJ1-1, is DAGVTQSPTHLIKTRGQQVTLRCSPKSGHDTVSWYQQALGQGPQFIFQYYEEEERQRGNFPDRFSGHQFPNYSSELNVNALLLGDSALYLCASSHAGGDVWTEAFFGQGTRLTVV.

This clone showed up just a few times. This chain links TRBV4-1 with TRBJ2-7; 8 bases align to TRBD2. Germline lookup yields CDR1 MGHRA and CDR2 YSYEKL. This CDR3 has 15 amino acids. Trimming removed 1 base from V and 4 bases from J; junction bases left unmatched: 6. CDR3 residues: CASSQGGGRSYEQYF. The CDR3 DNA reads TGCGCCAGCAGCCAAGGCGGCGGGAGGAGTTACGAGCAGTACTTC.

The chain employs TRBV7-8 and TRBJ1-1; 7 bases agree with TRBD1. The trim removed 4 bases at V and 1 base at J, leaving 12 bases unmatched. This CDR3 spans 17 amino acids. Germline assignment: CDR1 SGHVS and CDR2 FQNEAQ. In DNA form, the CDR3 reads TGTGCCAGCAGCTACAGCCCTACAGGGGCGAGGAACACTGAAGCTTTCTTT. This encodes CASSYSPTGARNTEAFF. The whole variable domain, remainder taken from reference TRBV7-8 and TRBJ1-1, is GAGVSQSPRYKVAKRGQDVALRCDPISGHVSLFWYQQALGQGPEFLTYFQNEAQLDKSGLPSDRFFAERPEGSVSTLKIQRTQQEDSAVYLCASSYSPTGARNTEAFFGQGTRLTVV.

The chain links TRBV5-1 to TRBJ2-3; possibly TRBD1 for D (5 bases). Germline assignment: CDR1 SGHRS and CDR2 YFSETQ. With 3 bases removed from V and 2 bases from J, the gap between germline ends came to 16 bases. This CDR3 has 16 amino acids. The CDR3 loop reads CASSSGAQGLTDTQYF. Here the CDR3 DNA reads TGCGCCAGCAGCTCCGGAGCCCAGGGCCTCACAGATACGCAGTATTTT.

In its sample, this clone was seen a few times. The DNA of the CDR3 is TGTGCCAGTAAGAACCTGGCGGGCACTGAAGCTTTCTTT. This translates into CASKNLAGTEAFF. This chain links TRBV19 with TRBJ1-1; D is uncertain. Germline loops: CDR1 LNHDA, CDR2 SQIVND (reference sequence). The V end was cut by 7 bases, the J end by 4 bases, with 13 bases between. The CDR3 covers 13 residues.

V usage is TRBV9 and J usage is TRBJ1-2; the D gene is possibly TRBD1 (5 bases). The CDR3 runs to 17 residues. Trimming removed 3 bases from V and 7 bases from J, with 25 bases in between. Germline V CDR1 and CDR2: SGDLS, YYNGEE. CDR3 DNA: TGTGCCAGCAGCGCCGTCCCCGCGTGGGCAGGGATTGGTGGCTACACCTTC. This encodes CASSAVPAWAGIGGYTF.

The chain recombines TRBV19 with TRBJ2-3; TRBD1 aligns across 8 bases. Trimming removed 1 base from V and 1 base from J; junction bases left unmatched: 1. Germline V gene lookup returns CDR1 LNHDA and CDR2 SQIVND (reference sequence). The CDR3 has 15 amino acids. The CDR3 nucleotides are TGTGCCAGTAGTATAGCCAGGGGGCGCACAGATACGCAGTATTTT. This translates into CASSIARGRTDTQYF. Full variable domain (rest looked up from reference TRBV19 and TRBJ2-3): DGGITQSPKYLFRKEGQNVTLSCEQNLNHDAMYWYRQDPGQGLRLIYYSQIVNDFQKGDIAEGYSVSREKKESFPLTVTSAQKNPTAFYLCASSIARGRTDTQYFGPGTRLTVL.

The V gene is TRBV7-2, the J gene TRBJ1-1; tentative D call: TRBD1 (5 bases). CDR3 size: 13 residues. From germline, CDR1 is SGHTA and CDR2 FQGNSA. The germline V and J ends were trimmed by 6 bases and 3 bases, with 11 bases remaining between them. This CDR3 is CASRGRGYTEAFF. In DNA, the CDR3 is TGTGCCAGCAGGGGGCGGGGGTACACTGAAGCTTTCTTT.

This chain links TRBV4-1 with TRBJ1-5; 9 bases agree with TRBD1. The length of the CDR3 is 15 residues. Germline CDR1 is MGHRA and CDR2 is YSYEKL. Unmatched junction bases numbered 3, after V lost 1 base and J lost 5 bases. In DNA form, the CDR3 reads TGCGCCAGCAGCCAAGTGGGACAGGGACATCAGCCCCAGCATTTT. Amino acids: CASSQVGQGHQPQHF.

V is TRBV9 and J is TRBJ2-7; TRBD2 matches at 13 bases. There are 15 residues in the CDR3. The germline V gene encodes CDR1 SGDLS and CDR2 YYNGEE. V shed 0 bases, J shed 4 bases, and the junction held 1 base outside the gene matches. CDR3 residues: CASSVGTSGSYEQYF. The CDR3 DNA reads TGTGCCAGCAGCGTAGGGACTAGCGGGAGTTACGAGCAGTACTTC.

The chain combines TRBV5-1 with TRBJ2-1, with TRBD1 matching 10 bases. The CDR3 totals 17 residues. The germline V gene encodes CDR1 SGHRS and CDR2 YFSETQ. The ends lost 4 bases at V and 6 bases at J; junction bases unmatched: 13. CDR3 sequence: CASSPRDRGLGGNEQFF. The CDR3 DNA reads as TGCGCCAGCAGCCCGAGGGACAGGGGTTTGGGTGGCAATGAGCAGTTCTTC.

The chain carries TRBV14 and TRBJ1-1; the D is unclear. V gave up 3 bases and J gave up 0 bases, with 8 bases separating them. The CDR3 runs to 14 residues. Germline CDR1 SGHDN, CDR2 FVKESK. The DNA for the CDR3 is TGTGCCAGCAGCCAGGCGGGTATGAACACTGAAGCTTTCTTT. Amino acids: CASSQAGMNTEAFF.

V is TRBV6-5 and J is TRBJ2-7; tentatively, D is TRBD2 (6 bases). This CDR3 is built from 14 residues. Germline CDR1 is MNHEY and CDR2 is SVGAGI. V dropped 2 bases and J dropped 0 bases, with 8 bases sitting between them. CDR3 bases: TGTGCCAGCAGTTACGCCGGGAGCTCCTACGAGCAGTACTTC. It translates to CASSYAGSSYEQYF.

The gene calls are TRBV3-1 (or the pseudogene TRBV3-2) and TRBJ2-1; D gene unclear. Trimming stripped 6 bases from V and 6 bases from J, with 15 bases between. The CDR3 is 14 amino acids. Germline V CDR1 and CDR2: LGHDT, YNNKEL (reference sequence). The CDR3 sequence: CASSSYGSGNEQFF. The CDR3 region has the DNA TGTGCCAGCAGTTCCTACGGGTCTGGCAATGAGCAGTTCTTC.

This clone is classed as medium-sized (0.01 to 0.1%). This chain links TRBV6-5 with TRBJ1-1; 8 positions agree with TRBD1. The CDR3 has 13 amino acids. J lost 4 bases, V lost 6 bases, and 4 bases had no gene match. CDR1 is MNHEY and CDR2 is SVGAGI in the germline V gene. The CDR3 bases are TGTGCCAGCAGCCGACAGGGGTCCACTGAAGCTTTCTTT. Translating it yields CASSRQGSTEAFF.

The gene calls are TRBV7-9 and TRBJ2-2; 8 nucleotides agree with TRBD2. This CDR3 is built from 16 residues. V lost 3 bases and J lost 2; bases outside the gene matches: 5. The germline V gene has CDR1 SEHNR and CDR2 FQNEAQ (reference sequence). CDR3 loop: CASSFRLAINTGELFF. DNA for the CDR3: TGTGCCAGCAGCTTCCGACTAGCGATTAACACCGGGGAGCTGTTTTTT. The entire variable domain, with the rest obtained from reference TRBV7-9 and TRBJ2-2, is as follows: DTGVSQNPRHKITKRGQNVTFRCDPISEHNRLYWYRQTLGQGPEFLTYFQNEAQLEKSRLLSDRFSAERPKGSFSTLEIQRTEQGDSAMYLCASSFRLAINTGELFFGEGSRLTVL.

The V call is TRBV6-5, the J call TRBJ2-5; D remains unclear. The length of the CDR3 is 12 residues. V lost 8 bases to trimming and J lost 3 bases, with 10 bases between them. Germline V gene lookup returns CDR1 MNHEY and CDR2 SVGAGI. Here the CDR3 reads CASGRNEETQYF. CDR3 sequence (DNA): TGTGCCAGCGGCAGAAACGAAGAGACCCAGTACTTC.

This clone showed up just a few times. The gene calls are TRBV4-1 and TRBJ1-2; D is unclear. The CDR3 has 15 residues. Germline V gene data show CDR1 as MGHRA and CDR2 as YSYEKL. V shed 4 bases and J shed 7 bases, with 19 bases lying between them. CDR3 residues: CASSLSLGDRGGYTF. The CDR3 DNA reads TGCGCCAGCAGCCTGTCGTTAGGCGACCGAGGTGGCTACACCTTC.

The chain combines TRBV2 with TRBJ1-5; 9 positions match TRBD1. V was clipped by 6 bases and J by 7 bases; unmatched bases: 7. Germline lookup yields CDR1 SNHLY and CDR2 FYNNEI. The CDR3 totals 14 residues. CDR3 in amino acids: CASSGDRAGQPQHF. The DNA of the CDR3 is TGTGCCAGCAGCGGGGACAGGGCTGGACAGCCCCAGCATTTT.

This clone was found a few times. V and J are TRBV5-1 and TRBJ2-5; the match to TRBD1 covers 11 bases. V trimming: 0 bases; J trimming: 4 bases; junction bases outside the gene matches: 5. This CDR3 spans 16 amino acids. The germline gives CDR1 SGHRS, CDR2 YFSETQ. CDR3 nucleotides: TGCGCCAGCAGCTTGGCCGCCGGGACAGGGGGAGAGACCCAGTACTTC. This gives the protein CASSLAAGTGGETQYF.

This clone was observed many times. The genes are TRBV6-5 and TRBJ2-3, with D maybe TRBD1 (5 bases). The V gene lost 2 bases and the J gene lost 5 bases, with 11 bases spanning the gap. This CDR3 has 14 residues. Germline loops: CDR1 MNHEY, CDR2 SVGAGI. The CDR3 reads CASSYQGLGDTQYF. Here the CDR3 DNA reads TGTGCCAGCAGTTACCAGGGTCTGGGAGATACGCAGTATTTT.